This TCR beta chain was found in a study of T cells in localized non-small cell lung cancer. The V gene's germline CDR1 is SGHVS and CDR2 FQNEAQ. The CDR3 totals 15 residues. Trimming removed 1 base from V and 4 bases from J, with 10 bases in between. Study-level findings and limits: Higher blood T cell density went with longer overall survival. The study sequenced only one region of the tumor. As a result, intratumor heterogeneity could not be excluded and remains possible. Uninvolved adjacent lung had the highest recorded T cell clonality, with tumor below it. Appearance in adjacent lung was seen for a median approximately 59 of the top 100 tumor clones.

A word on this clone: Its cognate antigen is unknown.

Profiled with immunoSEQ multiplex PCR; TCRdb holds only in-frame clones, not every one. The table records tens of thousands of clones, about 88% of them present only once. The chain has TRBV7-8 and TRBJ1-4; D is perhaps TRBD1 (6 bases). The sequence was obtained from a male donor older than 55 with stage I lung adenocarcinoma. Sequencing was performed on peripheral blood, taken before any cancer treatment. The CDR3 region is CASSLGWGLNEKLFF. The CDR3 DNA is TGTGCCAGCAGCTTAGGATGGGGGCTTAATGAAAAACTGTTTTTT. The full variable domain, completed using reference TRBV7-8 and TRBJ1-4, is GAGVSQSPRYKVAKRGQDVALRCDPISGHVSLFWYQQALGQGPEFLTYFQNEAQLDKSGLPSDRFFAERPEGSVSTLKIQRTQQEDSAVYLCASSLGWGLNEKLFFGSGTQLSVL.